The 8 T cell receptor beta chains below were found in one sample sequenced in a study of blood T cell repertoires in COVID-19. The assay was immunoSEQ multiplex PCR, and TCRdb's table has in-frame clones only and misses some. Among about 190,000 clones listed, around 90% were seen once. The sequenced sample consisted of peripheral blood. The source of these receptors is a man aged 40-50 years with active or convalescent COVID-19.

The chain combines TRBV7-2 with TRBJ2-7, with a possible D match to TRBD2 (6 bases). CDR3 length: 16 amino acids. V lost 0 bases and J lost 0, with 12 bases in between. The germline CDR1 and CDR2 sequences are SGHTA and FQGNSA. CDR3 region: CASSLAKSGSSYEQYF. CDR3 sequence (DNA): TGTGCCAGCAGCTTAGCTAAAAGCGGGTCCTCCTACGAGCAGTACTTC.

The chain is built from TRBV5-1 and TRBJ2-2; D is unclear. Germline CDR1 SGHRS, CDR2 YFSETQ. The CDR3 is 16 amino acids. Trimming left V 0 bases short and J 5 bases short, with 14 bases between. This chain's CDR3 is CASSLVGSPQTGELFF. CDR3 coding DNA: TGCGCCAGCAGCTTGGTTGGCTCTCCGCAGACCGGGGAGCTGTTTTTT.

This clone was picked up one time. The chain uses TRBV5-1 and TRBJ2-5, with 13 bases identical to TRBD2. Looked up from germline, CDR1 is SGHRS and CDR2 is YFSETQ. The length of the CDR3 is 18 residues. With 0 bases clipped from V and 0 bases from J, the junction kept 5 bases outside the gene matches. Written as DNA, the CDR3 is TGCGCCAGCAGCTTGGGACTAGCGGGGGGCCAGTACCAAGAGACCCAGTACTTC. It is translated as CASSLGLAGGQYQETQYF.

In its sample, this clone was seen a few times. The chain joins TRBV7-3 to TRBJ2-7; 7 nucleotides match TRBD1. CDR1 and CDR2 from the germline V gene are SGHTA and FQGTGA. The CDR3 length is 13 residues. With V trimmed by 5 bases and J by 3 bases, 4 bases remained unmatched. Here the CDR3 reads CASSTRQGYEQYF. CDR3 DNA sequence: TGTGCCAGCAGCACCCGACAGGGCTACGAGCAGTACTTC.

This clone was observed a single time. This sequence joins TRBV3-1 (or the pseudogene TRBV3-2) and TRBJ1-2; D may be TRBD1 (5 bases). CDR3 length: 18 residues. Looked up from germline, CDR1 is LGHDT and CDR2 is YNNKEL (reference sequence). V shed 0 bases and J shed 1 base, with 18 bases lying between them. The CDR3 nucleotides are TGTGCCAGCAGCCAAGACCCGACAGTAACCTATTTTAACTATGGCTACACCTTC. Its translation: CASSQDPTVTYFNYGYTF.

The CDR3 DNA sequence: TGTGCCAGCAGTTTCCCACCTAGCTCCTACAATGAGCAGTTCTTC. It encodes CASSFPPSSYNEQFF. The V call is TRBV28, the J call TRBJ2-1; D not certain. The V end lost 3 bases, the J end lost 0 bases, and 9 bases lay between the germline ends. The length of the CDR3 is 15 residues. The germline V gene encodes CDR1 MDHEN and CDR2 SYDVKM.

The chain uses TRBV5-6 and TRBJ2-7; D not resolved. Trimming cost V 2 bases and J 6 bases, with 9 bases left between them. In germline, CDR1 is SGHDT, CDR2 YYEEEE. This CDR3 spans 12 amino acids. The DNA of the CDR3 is TGTGCCAGCAGCTTATTCCCGTCCGAGCAGTACTTC. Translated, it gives CASSLFPSEQYF.

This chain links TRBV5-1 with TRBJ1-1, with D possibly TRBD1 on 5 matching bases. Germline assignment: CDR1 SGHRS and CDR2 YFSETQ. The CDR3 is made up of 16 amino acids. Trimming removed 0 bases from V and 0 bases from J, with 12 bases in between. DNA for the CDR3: TGCGCCAGCAGCTTGGGCCCACAGGCGATGAACACTGAAGCTTTCTTT. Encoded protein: CASSLGPQAMNTEAFF.